A selection of T cell receptor beta chains follows, all from one sample in a study of T-cell reconstitution after alpha-beta-depleted transplantation in children. TCRdb reprocessed the PCR reads via MiXCR and lists one record per CDR3 protein. The sample has 55,000 to 70,000 distinct CDR3 sequences, roughly 11% seen once; the top ten hold 13%. Sequenced here: PBMCs, sampled before TCRalphabeta/CD19-depleted stem cell transplant. Every receptor here comes from a boy between 10 and 17 years old with acute myeloid leukemia, due to receive a stem cell transplant. Each CDR3 is given with its conserved first and last residue. D genes are given only for firm matches. Expanded clones are given a class, and other clones once, few, many or no size at all.

j_call | d_call | clone_size | v_call | cdr3_nt | cdr3_aa
TRBJ1-3 | . | many | TRBV4-2 | TGTGCCAGCAGCCACGACACCTTCTCTGGAAACACCATATATTTT | CASSHDTFSGNTIYF
TRBJ2-5 | TRBD2 | . | TRBV5-4 | TGTGCCAGCCGGGGAGGGGAGACCCAGTACTTC | CASRGGETQYF
TRBJ2-3 | TRBD2 | few | TRBV28 | TGTGCCAGCAGGAAAGCGGGAGCCACAGATACGCAGTATTTT | CASRKAGATDTQYF
TRBJ2-5 | TRBD1 | many | TRBV24-1 | TGTGCCACCAGTGATTGGACAGGGGGCGTGGAGACCCAGTACTTC | CATSDWTGGVETQYF
TRBJ2-2 | . | many | TRBV9 | TGTGCCAGCAGCGTAGGGCCGAACACGAACACCGGGGAGCTGTTTTTT | CASSVGPNTNTGELFF
TRBJ2-6 | . | many | TRBV11-1 | TGTGCCAGCAGCTTAGCGCTAACGGACAGCTCTGGGGCCAACGTCCTGACTTTC | CASSLALTDSSGANVLTF
TRBJ2-3 | . | many | TRBV20-1 | TGCAGTGCTCGAGAGGGAGCTCACTCCACAGATACGCAGTATTTT | CSAREGAHSTDTQYF
TRBJ1-6 | . | many | TRBV2 | TGTGCCAGCAGTGTCGCCCGCACGGGGGTTATCTCACCCCTCCACTTT | CASSVARTGVISPLHF
TRBJ2-1 | . | many | TRBV29-1 | TGCAGCGTTCGGATAACTACTTCCTACAATGAGCAGTTCTTC | CSVRITTSYNEQFF
TRBJ1-5 | TRBD1 | few | TRBV20-1 | TGCAGTGCGAGGGGGGACAGGGGGGTTCAGCCCCAGCATTTT | CSARGDRGVQPQHF
TRBJ2-6 | . | few | TRBV5-6 | TGTGCCAGCAGCTTGGTCCGGGGCAGTGGGGCCAACGTCCTGACTTTC | CASSLVRGSGANVLTF
TRBJ2-2 | TRBD1 | many | TRBV5-1 | TGCGCCAGCAGCCCGGGACAGCTTAACACCGGGGAGCTGTTTTTT | CASSPGQLNTGELFF
TRBJ1-5 | TRBD1 | many | TRBV3-1 | TGTGCCAGCAGCCGGGGACAGGGGGCTGGTCAGCCCCAGCATTTT | CASSRGQGAGQPQHF
TRBJ2-1 | TRBD2 | many | TRBV6-5 | TGTGCCAGCAGCCCCTGGGCGGGAGGGTCCTACAATGAGCAGTTCTTC | CASSPWAGGSYNEQFF
TRBJ2-1 | TRBD1 | many | TRBV10-3 | TGTGCCATCAGTGATGGACAGGGGAAGGGAAATGAGCAGTTCTTC | CAISDGQGKGNEQFF
TRBJ1-6 | TRBD1 | many | TRBV4-1 | TGCGCCAGCAGCCGTGGGACAGGAGTCAATAATTCACCCCTCCACTTT | CASSRGTGVNNSPLHF
TRBJ2-2 | TRBD1 | many | TRBV5-1 | TGCGCCAGCAGCTCTGGACAGGGATCGAACACCGGGGAGCTGTTTTTT | CASSSGQGSNTGELFF
TRBJ1-1 | . | few | TRBV27 | TGTGCCAGCAGGCCCGTTTCGGGGGGAGCTTTCTTT | CASRPVSGGAFF
TRBJ1-5 | TRBD1 | . | TRBV3-1 | TGTGCCATCAGTTCCCCGGGGGGGGGAGACAGGGTCAACCAGCCCCAGCATTTT | CAISSPGGGDRVNQPQHF
TRBJ2-5 | TRBD1 | many | TRBV15 | TGTGCCACCAGCGGAGGACAGGGGCCCGCAGTACAAGAGACCCAGTACTTC | CATSGGQGPAVQETQYF
TRBJ1-2 | TRBD1 | medium-sized | TRBV20-1 | TGCAGTGCTAGAGGGATTGGGGACAGGGCTAACTATGGCTACACCTTC | CSARGIGDRANYGYTF
TRBJ1-4 | . | many | TRBV27 | TGTGCCAGCAGAGGGGGGGCTGCAACTAATGAAAAACTGTTTTTT | CASRGGAATNEKLFF
TRBJ2-3 | TRBD1 | many | TRBV28 | TGTGCCAGCAGGCCAGGGGGAATAGATACGCAGTATTTT | CASRPGGIDTQYF
TRBJ2-2 | . | many | TRBV6-5 | TGTGCCAGCAGTTACTCGACTCCGGGTAACACCGGGGAGCTGTTTTTT | CASSYSTPGNTGELFF
TRBJ1-6 | . | many | TRBV5-1 | TGCGCCAGCAGCATGGGGCCCTCTAATTCACCCCTCCACTTT | CASSMGPSNSPLHF
TRBJ2-5 | . | many | TRBV5-1 | TGCGCCAGCAGCTTGGGGTACCAAGAGACCCAGTACTTC | CASSLGYQETQYF
TRBJ2-3 | . | many | TRBV5-1 | TGCGCCAGCAGCTTGGACGGGACCCCCCGGGATACGCAGTATTTT | CASSLDGTPRDTQYF
TRBJ2-1 | TRBD1 | many | TRBV29-1 | TGCAGCGGGACAGGGGGGAGTGAGCAGTTCTTC | CSGTGGSEQFF
TRBJ1-4 | TRBD1 | many | TRBV10-3 | TGTGCCATCAGGCCCGGACAGGCAACTAATGAAAAACTGTTTTTT | CAIRPGQATNEKLFF
TRBJ2-7 | . | many | TRBV7-2 | TGTGCCAGCAGCCTAAAATACGAGCAGTACTTC | CASSLKYEQYF
TRBJ1-3 | . | many | TRBV7-2 | TGTGCCAGCAGCTTAGAAGGGTCTATTCCTGGAAACACCATATATTTT | CASSLEGSIPGNTIYF
TRBJ2-3 | . | many | TRBV6-5 | TGTGCCAGCAGGGTGTCCACGGGTACGCAGTATTTT | CASRVSTGTQYF
TRBJ2-3 | . | many | TRBV5-1 | TGCGCCAGCAGTGCCCGTGGGGGCGGCGCAGATACGCAGTATTTT | CASSARGGGADTQYF
TRBJ2-2 | TRBD2 | many | TRBV5-1 | TGCGCCAGCAGCCCGGGACTAGCGGGAGGGCCCGGGGAGCTGTTTTTT | CASSPGLAGGPGELFF
TRBJ1-5 | . | many | TRBV7-8 | TGTGCCAGCAGCCACGAGGTATTGGGGAATCAGCCCCAGCATTTT | CASSHEVLGNQPQHF
TRBJ1-1 | . | many | TRBV3-1 | TGTGCCAGCACCCCGGGCCCCAGAACTGAAGCTTTCTTT | CASTPGPRTEAFF
TRBJ2-7 | TRBD2 | many | TRBV20-1 | TGCAGTGCTCCTCATTGGGCGGGAGGGTTAGTTGAGCAGTACTTC | CSAPHWAGGLVEQYF
TRBJ2-1 | . | many | TRBV7-8 | TGTGCCAGCAGTCGACCCGCGGCGCCAAATGAGCAGTTCTTC | CASSRPAAPNEQFF
TRBJ1-5 | . | many | TRBV4-3 | TGCGCCAGCAGCCAGGAGGGGGGTCCGGAGCAGCCCCAGCATTTT | CASSQEGGPEQPQHF
TRBJ2-3 | . | many | TRBV24-1 | TGTGCCACCAGTGATTTTACAGGGACCGTCACAGATACGCAGTATTTT | CATSDFTGTVTDTQYF
TRBJ1-5 | . | many | TRBV7-2 | TGTGCCAGCAGCTTAGTTGGCGGGGGTGGCAATCAGCCCCAGCATTTT | CASSLVGGGGNQPQHF
TRBJ1-4 | TRBD1 | many | TRBV7-9 | TGTGCCAGCAGCCCGCGCGCAGGGGGCACTAATGAAAAACTGTTTTTT | CASSPRAGGTNEKLFF
TRBJ1-2 | . | many | TRBV24-1 | TGTGCCACCAGTGCAGAAGCCCCCTATGGCTACACCTTC | CATSAEAPYGYTF
TRBJ1-3 | . | . | TRBV6-2/TRBV6-3 | TGTGCCAGCAGTCTGGACGGAGAGACCTTCCGTGACACCATATATTTT | CASSLDGETFRDTIYF
TRBJ2-3 | . | many | TRBV11-2 | TGTGCCAGCAGCTTAGATCCAGGGATAACAGATACGCAGTATTTT | CASSLDPGITDTQYF
TRBJ1-1 | . | few | TRBV28 | TGTGCCAGCAGTTTTTCAGGGGTTCGGTACACTGAAGCTTTCTTT | CASSFSGVRYTEAFF
TRBJ2-1 | . | many | TRBV6-5 | TGTGCCAGCAGGTACCCGAGGACCGTTTACAATGAGCAGTTCTTC | CASRYPRTVYNEQFF
TRBJ1-5 | TRBD1 | many | TRBV20-1 | TGCAGTGCTAGAACCGGGACAGGGGGAAGTAATCAGCCCCAGCATTTT | CSARTGTGGSNQPQHF
TRBJ2-1 | TRBD2 | many | TRBV7-9 | TGTGCCAGCAGCATCAGACTAGCGTATGAGCAGTTCTTC | CASSIRLAYEQFF
TRBJ2-1 | . | many | TRBV28 | TGTGCCAGCAGTTTAGCCCGGGGTAGCCTAAGCTCCTACAATGAGCAGTTCTTC | CASSLARGSLSSYNEQFF